This is a list of T cell receptor beta chains from one sample in a study of blood T cells in healthy people across ages. MiXCR was run by TCRdb on the 5' RACE reads, yielding one entry per CDR3 protein. The sample holds about 680,000 distinct CDR3 sequences; 45% to 50% are singletons and the top ten take around a third. The sequencing sample was made of blood. Receptor source: a woman aged 60-75 years in good health. CDR3s include the opening cysteine and the closing phenylalanine or tryptophan. Each record gives: D gene, clone size, J gene, V gene, CDR3 protein, CDR3 DNA. A D gene is named only where the DNA matches it firmly. Expanded clones are given a class, and other clones once, few, many or no size at all.

d_gene: -; abundance: -; j_gene: TRBJ1-1; v_gene: TRBV5-5; CDR3aa: CASSLGAPAGNTEAFF; CDR3nt: TGTGCCAGCAGCTTGGGGGCCCCCGCGGGGAACACTGAAGCTTTCTTT
d_gene: TRBD2; abundance: -; j_gene: TRBJ2-7; v_gene: TRBV12-5; CDR3aa: CASGLIAGVIGGPEQYF; CDR3nt: TGTGCTAGTGGTTTGATAGCGGGAGTCATCGGTGGGCCCGAGCAGTACTTC
d_gene: -; abundance: -; j_gene: TRBJ1-4; v_gene: TRBV12-3/TRBV12-4; CDR3aa: CASSLRGGEKLFF; CDR3nt: TGTGCCAGCAGTTTACGGGGAGGGGAAAAACTGTTTTTT
d_gene: TRBD1; abundance: -; j_gene: TRBJ1-5; v_gene: TRBV2; CDR3aa: CASSDEGASNQPQHF; CDR3nt: TGTGCCAGCAGTGACGAGGGGGCGAGCAATCAGCCCCAGCATTTT
d_gene: -; abundance: -; j_gene: TRBJ1-2; v_gene: TRBV7-9; CDR3aa: CASSPDTLYGYTF; CDR3nt: TGTGCCAGCAGCCCAGACACTCTCTATGGCTACACCTTC
d_gene: -; abundance: once; j_gene: TRBJ2-5; v_gene: TRBV9; CDR3aa: CASSVGQGFGETQYF; CDR3nt: TGTGCCAGCAGCGTAGGTCAAGGGTTCGGCGAGACCCAGTACTTC
d_gene: TRBD2; abundance: many; j_gene: TRBJ2-5; v_gene: TRBV28; CDR3aa: CASSSAGEETQYF; CDR3nt: TGTGCCAGCAGCTCGGCGGGAGAAGAGACCCAGTACTTC
d_gene: -; abundance: few; j_gene: TRBJ1-4; v_gene: TRBV4-2; CDR3aa: CASSQDRAATNEKLFF; CDR3nt: TGTGCCAGCAGCCAAGATAGGGCAGCAACTAATGAAAAACTGTTTTTT
d_gene: TRBD1; abundance: -; j_gene: TRBJ1-1; v_gene: TRBV6-5; CDR3aa: CASSARTGQAAFF; CDR3nt: TGTGCCAGCAGTGCCCGGACAGGCCAGGCAGCTTTCTTT
d_gene: -; abundance: few; j_gene: TRBJ2-3; v_gene: TRBV12-3/TRBV12-4; CDR3aa: CASTVRGFPTDTQYF; CDR3nt: TGTGCCAGCACCGTAAGAGGGTTTCCCACAGATACGCAGTATTTT
d_gene: -; abundance: -; j_gene: TRBJ2-3; v_gene: TRBV7-3; CDR3aa: CASSPRGSSGARIDTQYF; CDR3nt: TGTGCCAGCAGCCCGCGGGGATCATCGGGGGCGCGAATAGATACGCAGTATTTT
d_gene: TRBD1; abundance: -; j_gene: TRBJ2-1; v_gene: TRBV6-5; CDR3aa: CASSFGTGTYNEQFF; CDR3nt: TGTGCCAGCAGCTTTGGGACAGGGACCTACAATGAGCAGTTCTTC
d_gene: -; abundance: few; j_gene: TRBJ1-2; v_gene: TRBV27; CDR3aa: CASSLRANYGYTF; CDR3nt: TGTGCCAGCAGTTTAAGAGCTAACTATGGCTACACCTTC
d_gene: TRBD1; abundance: -; j_gene: TRBJ2-4; v_gene: TRBV5-6; CDR3aa: CASSFTGVGNIQYF; CDR3nt: TGTGCCAGCAGCTTCACAGGGGTGGGAAACATTCAGTACTTC
d_gene: -; abundance: few; j_gene: TRBJ2-7; v_gene: TRBV28; CDR3aa: CASSRQVRGEQYF; CDR3nt: TGTGCCAGCAGTAGACAGGTGCGGGGCGAGCAGTACTTC
d_gene: -; abundance: -; j_gene: TRBJ2-3; v_gene: TRBV2; CDR3aa: CASRTGAGSTDTQYF; CDR3nt: TGTGCCAGCCGAACCGGGGCAGGGAGCACAGATACGCAGTATTTT
d_gene: -; abundance: -; j_gene: TRBJ2-5; v_gene: TRBV20-1; CDR3aa: CSVLKRERQETQYF; CDR3nt: TGCAGTGTTTTAAAACGGGAGCGCCAAGAGACCCAGTACTTC
d_gene: -; abundance: -; j_gene: TRBJ1-2; v_gene: TRBV12-3/TRBV12-4; CDR3aa: CASSFRRGDYTF; CDR3nt: TGTGCCAGCTCCTTTCGACGGGGAGACTACACCTTC
d_gene: TRBD2; abundance: -; j_gene: TRBJ2-3; v_gene: TRBV14; CDR3aa: CASSQATGTSGRTQYF; CDR3nt: TGTGCCAGCAGCCAAGCGACCGGGACTAGCGGGAGAACGCAGTATTTT
d_gene: -; abundance: -; j_gene: TRBJ2-3; v_gene: TRBV20-1; CDR3aa: CSALTGSVFPDTQYF; CDR3nt: TGCAGTGCTTTAACAGGGTCGGTCTTCCCAGATACGCAGTATTTT
d_gene: -; abundance: -; j_gene: TRBJ2-5; v_gene: TRBV10-2; CDR3aa: CASKARPRETQYF; CDR3nt: TGCGCCAGCAAGGCCCGACCCCGCGAGACCCAGTACTTC
d_gene: TRBD2; abundance: -; j_gene: TRBJ2-1; v_gene: TRBV2; CDR3aa: CASSLTSGRVFSNNEQFF; CDR3nt: TGTGCCAGCAGTTTGACTAGCGGGAGGGTATTTTCTAACAATGAGCAGTTCTTC
d_gene: -; abundance: -; j_gene: TRBJ1-1; v_gene: TRBV24-1; CDR3aa: CATSAQGEAFF; CDR3nt: TGTGCCACCAGTGCCCAGGGAGAAGCTTTCTTT
d_gene: -; abundance: -; j_gene: TRBJ2-5; v_gene: TRBV6-1; CDR3aa: CASSERLDETQYF; CDR3nt: TGTGCCAGCAGTGAACGACTAGATGAGACCCAGTACTTC
d_gene: -; abundance: -; j_gene: TRBJ1-2; v_gene: TRBV29-1; CDR3aa: CSVAEGLPFGYTF; CDR3nt: TGCAGCGTTGCGGAGGGGTTGCCTTTCGGCTACACCTTC
d_gene: -; abundance: once; j_gene: TRBJ2-1; v_gene: TRBV9; CDR3aa: CASSVDEGGRYNEQFF; CDR3nt: TGTGCCAGCAGCGTAGATGAGGGAGGAAGGTACAATGAGCAGTTCTTC
d_gene: TRBD2; abundance: -; j_gene: TRBJ2-1; v_gene: TRBV4-3; CDR3aa: CASSQKTSGVNEQFF; CDR3nt: TGCGCCAGCAGCCAAAAAACTAGCGGGGTAAATGAGCAGTTCTTC
d_gene: TRBD2; abundance: few; j_gene: TRBJ2-3; v_gene: TRBV27; CDR3aa: CASSGTSANTDTQYF; CDR3nt: TGTGCCAGCAGTGGGACTAGCGCGAACACAGATACGCAGTATTTT
d_gene: -; abundance: -; j_gene: TRBJ1-2; v_gene: TRBV9; CDR3aa: CASSPRQVRNGYTF; CDR3nt: TGTGCCAGCAGCCCTCGACAGGTCCGGAATGGCTACACCTTC
d_gene: TRBD2; abundance: -; j_gene: TRBJ2-1; v_gene: TRBV20-1; CDR3aa: CSATSGRNNEQFF; CDR3nt: TGCAGTGCCACTAGCGGGAGAAATAATGAGCAGTTCTTC
d_gene: -; abundance: -; j_gene: TRBJ1-5; v_gene: TRBV7-2; CDR3aa: CASSERRQGGPQHF; CDR3nt: TGTGCCAGCAGCGAGCGCCGCCAGGGTGGTCCCCAGCATTTT
d_gene: -; abundance: -; j_gene: TRBJ2-7; v_gene: TRBV5-1; CDR3aa: CASSLVGARHEQYF; CDR3nt: TGCGCCAGCAGCTTGGTCGGGGCAAGGCACGAGCAGTACTTC
d_gene: TRBD1; abundance: -; j_gene: TRBJ2-1; v_gene: TRBV11-3; CDR3aa: CASSLGQGFGNERFF; CDR3nt: TGTGCCAGCAGCTTAGGACAGGGGTTCGGCAATGAGCGGTTCTTC
d_gene: TRBD2; abundance: once; j_gene: TRBJ2-1; v_gene: TRBV20-1; CDR3aa: CSASDASGRAYNEQFF; CDR3nt: TGCAGTGCTAGTGACGCTAGCGGGAGGGCTTACAATGAGCAGTTCTTC
d_gene: TRBD1; abundance: -; j_gene: TRBJ2-7; v_gene: TRBV2; CDR3aa: CASRGDSPYEQYF; CDR3nt: TGTGCCAGCAGGGGGGACAGCCCCTACGAGCAGTACTTC
d_gene: -; abundance: -; j_gene: TRBJ2-2; v_gene: TRBV5-1; CDR3aa: CASSFAGSATGELFF; CDR3nt: TGCGCCAGCAGCTTCGCCGGGTCCGCTACCGGGGAGCTGTTTTTT
d_gene: TRBD2; abundance: once; j_gene: TRBJ2-1; v_gene: TRBV11-3; CDR3aa: CASSFGGRLGNEQFF; CDR3nt: TGTGCCAGCAGCTTCGGGGGGAGATTGGGCAATGAGCAGTTCTTC
d_gene: TRBD2; abundance: many; j_gene: TRBJ2-1; v_gene: TRBV7-2; CDR3aa: CASSLEVGLAGVVGEQFF; CDR3nt: TGTGCCAGCAGCTTAGAGGTGGGACTAGCGGGAGTAGTGGGTGAGCAGTTCTTC
d_gene: -; abundance: -; j_gene: TRBJ2-7; v_gene: TRBV5-1; CDR3aa: CASSGWGHEQYF; CDR3nt: TGCGCCAGCAGCGGGTGGGGCCACGAGCAGTACTTC
d_gene: TRBD2; abundance: few; j_gene: TRBJ2-1; v_gene: TRBV6-4; CDR3aa: CASSRIAGTPYNEQFF; CDR3nt: TGTGCCAGCAGTAGAATAGCGGGAACCCCCTACAATGAGCAGTTCTTC
d_gene: TRBD1; abundance: -; j_gene: TRBJ2-4; v_gene: TRBV2; CDR3aa: CASSEFSGTGQYF; CDR3nt: TGTGCCAGCAGTGAATTCTCCGGGACAGGGCAGTACTTC
d_gene: -; abundance: -; j_gene: TRBJ2-1; v_gene: TRBV6-2/TRBV6-3; CDR3aa: CASSYGGATYNEQFF; CDR3nt: TGTGCCAGCAGTTACGGAGGCGCTACGTACAATGAGCAGTTCTTC
d_gene: TRBD2; abundance: -; j_gene: TRBJ2-1; v_gene: TRBV24-1; CDR3aa: CATSEGSGAYNEQFF; CDR3nt: TGTGCCACCAGTGAAGGTAGCGGGGCCTACAATGAGCAGTTCTTC
d_gene: -; abundance: few; j_gene: TRBJ2-7; v_gene: TRBV27; CDR3aa: CASSQGRLQGQYF; CDR3nt: TGTGCCAGCAGCCAGGGACGGCTCCAGGGGCAGTACTTC
d_gene: -; abundance: -; j_gene: TRBJ2-4; v_gene: TRBV20-1; CDR3aa: CSALRTGQILAKNIQYF; CDR3nt: TGCAGTGCTCTCAGGACCGGACAAATTTTAGCCAAAAACATTCAGTACTTC
d_gene: TRBD1; abundance: many; j_gene: TRBJ1-2; v_gene: TRBV20-1; CDR3aa: CSAKRTGDYGYTF; CDR3nt: TGCAGTGCTAAACGCACAGGGGATTATGGCTACACCTTC
d_gene: -; abundance: -; j_gene: TRBJ2-7; v_gene: TRBV29-1; CDR3aa: CSGGGVFEQYF; CDR3nt: TGCAGCGGTGGTGGGGTATTCGAGCAGTACTTC
d_gene: TRBD1; abundance: -; j_gene: TRBJ2-7; v_gene: TRBV7-9; CDR3aa: CASSRMTGGIHEQYF; CDR3nt: TGTGCCAGCAGCCGCATGACAGGGGGGATCCACGAGCAGTACTTC
d_gene: TRBD1; abundance: -; j_gene: TRBJ2-7; v_gene: TRBV20-1; CDR3aa: CSAPDRENEQYF; CDR3nt: TGCAGTGCGCCGGACAGGGAAAACGAGCAGTACTTC
d_gene: TRBD1; abundance: few; j_gene: TRBJ2-1; v_gene: TRBV12-3/TRBV12-4; CDR3aa: CASSIRGIIYNEQFF; CDR3nt: TGTGCCAGCAGTATCAGGGGGATAATTTACAATGAGCAGTTCTTC
d_gene: -; abundance: -; j_gene: TRBJ2-3; v_gene: TRBV20-1; CDR3aa: CSATTWSQIQDTQYF; CDR3nt: TGCAGTGCTACCACCTGGTCCCAAATACAGGATACGCAGTATTTT
d_gene: -; abundance: -; j_gene: TRBJ1-2; v_gene: TRBV5-4; CDR3aa: CASSFNKGPANYGYTF; CDR3nt: TGTGCCAGCAGCTTTAATAAGGGACCAGCTAACTATGGCTACACCTTC
d_gene: -; abundance: -; j_gene: TRBJ2-1; v_gene: TRBV15; CDR3aa: CATSLPGSGAWNEQFF; CDR3nt: TGTGCCACCAGTCTCCCAGGGTCGGGAGCATGGAATGAGCAGTTCTTC
d_gene: -; abundance: -; j_gene: TRBJ1-2; v_gene: TRBV27; CDR3aa: CASSLFGGSGYGYTF; CDR3nt: TGTGCCAGCAGTTTATTCGGGGGTTCAGGCTATGGCTACACCTTC
d_gene: -; abundance: once; j_gene: TRBJ2-3; v_gene: TRBV7-2; CDR3aa: CASSLGSGIDTQYF; CDR3nt: TGTGCCAGCAGCTTGGGGTCGGGAATAGATACGCAGTATTTT